In this sample, the clone carrying this T cell receptor (beta chain) turned up many times. The antigen is not known. The sample is drawn from a study of Graves' ophthalmopathy and Graves' hyperthyroidism. Study results and caveats: A model of 13 signatures distinguished ophthalmopathy from stable hyperthyroidism at around 90% sensitivity and approximately 81% specificity.

Amplified TCR beta CDR3 regions were obtained using RNA transcripts as template. HTBI primers served in a first-round RT-PCR, which a second-round multiplex PCR followed. Each CDR3 protein is one row after TCRdb ran MiXCR on the multiplex PCR reads. The sample includes over 500,000 distinct CDR3 sequences, 22% of them seen just once. The clonotype comes from a young woman with stable Graves' hyperthyroidism. Some clones in this sample may be carry-over from other donors' samples. The sample was peripheral blood.

CDR3: CSVERDSNSGNTIYF. The CDR3, as DNA: TGCAGCGTTGAACGGGACTCTAACTCTGGAAACACCATATATTTT. The chain has TRBV29-1 and TRBJ1-3, with a weak D call TRBD1 (5 bases). Per the germline V gene, CDR1 is SQVTM and CDR2 is ANQGSEA. Trimming removed 2 bases from V and 0 bases from J, with 11 bases in between. The CDR3 is 15 residues long.